What follows describes a single TCR beta chain. The antigen is unknown. TCRdb reprocessed the 5' RACE reads and stores each CDR3 protein as one record, lacking DNA. The listing contains some 440,000 distinct CDR3 sequences. The data stem from a study of T cells expressing NK-cell markers. Study results and caveats: Top CD8+ clonotypes included the dominant CD3+CD56+NKG2C+ clonotypes in roughly six donors. In several donors, dominant clonotypes made up roughly 28.3-65% of CD3+CD56-NKG2C+ cells. Whether expanded NKG2C+ T cell clones recognized HCMV stayed uncertain.

The V gene's germline CDR1 is SQVTM and CDR2 ANQGSEA. CDR3 length: 14 amino acids. What was sequenced was blood T cells: a sorted CD56 or NKG2C T cell subset, CD4+ or CD8+ T cells, or bulk PBMC T cells (not recorded which). The chain is built from TRBV29-1 and TRBJ1-1; TCRdb's D call, TRBD1, is unchecked because there is no DNA. This TCR was recovered from a woman between 50 and 59 years old in good health. The CDR3 is CSVTSQGVSTEAFF.